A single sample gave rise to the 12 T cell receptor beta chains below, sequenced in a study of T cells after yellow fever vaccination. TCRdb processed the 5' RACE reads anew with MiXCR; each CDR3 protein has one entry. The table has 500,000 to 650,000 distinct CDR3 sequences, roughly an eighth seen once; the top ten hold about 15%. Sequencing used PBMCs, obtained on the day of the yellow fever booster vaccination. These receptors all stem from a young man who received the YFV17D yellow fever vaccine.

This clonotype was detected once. The CDR3, as DNA: TGTGCCAGCAGAAAAGGAATTTCCCCGGGAGAGGATACGCAGTATTTT. This sequence encodes CASRKGISPGEDTQYF. The chain couples TRBV25-1 to TRBJ2-3; D perhaps matches TRBD2 (6 bases). Germline CDR1 and CDR2: MGHDK and SYGVNS. V was pared by 6 bases and J by 6 bases, with 22 bases between. The CDR3 is 16 amino acids.

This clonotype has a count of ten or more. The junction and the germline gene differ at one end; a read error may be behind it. The CDR3 coding sequence is TGTGCCAGCAGCTTAATTCTGGAAACACCATGGGATTTT. Its protein product is CASSLILETPWDF. The rearrangement links TRBV7-2 to TRBJ1-3; D gene unclear. CDR3 size: 13 residues. Germline loops: CDR1 SGHTA, CDR2 FQGNSA.

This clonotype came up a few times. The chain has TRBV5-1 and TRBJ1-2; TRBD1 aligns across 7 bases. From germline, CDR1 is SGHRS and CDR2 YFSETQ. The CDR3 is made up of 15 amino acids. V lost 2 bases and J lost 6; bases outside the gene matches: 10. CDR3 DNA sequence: TGCGCCAGCAGCTTCACGGGAGGGGGCGTTCATGGCTACACCTTC. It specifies CASSFTGGGVHGYTF.

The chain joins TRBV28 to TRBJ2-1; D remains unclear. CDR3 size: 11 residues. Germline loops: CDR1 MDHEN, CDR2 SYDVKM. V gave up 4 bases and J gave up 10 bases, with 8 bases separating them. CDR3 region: CASSSRPEQFF. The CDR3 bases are TGTGCCAGCAGTTCCCGTCCCGAGCAGTTCTTC.

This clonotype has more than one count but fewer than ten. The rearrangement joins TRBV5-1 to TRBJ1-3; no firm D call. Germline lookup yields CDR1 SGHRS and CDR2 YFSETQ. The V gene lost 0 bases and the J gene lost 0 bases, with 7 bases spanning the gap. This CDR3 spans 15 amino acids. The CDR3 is CASSLDRDSGNTIYF. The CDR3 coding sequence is TGCGCCAGCAGCTTGGACCGGGACTCTGGAAACACCATATATTTT.

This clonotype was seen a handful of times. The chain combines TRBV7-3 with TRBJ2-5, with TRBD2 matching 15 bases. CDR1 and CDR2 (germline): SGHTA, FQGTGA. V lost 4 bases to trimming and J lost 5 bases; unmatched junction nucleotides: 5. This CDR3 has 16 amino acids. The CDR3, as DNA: TGTGCCAGCAGCTCAACTGGACTAGCGGGAGGGGAGACCCAGTACTTC. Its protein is CASSSTGLAGGETQYF. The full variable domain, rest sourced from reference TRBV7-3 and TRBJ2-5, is GAGVSQTPSNKVTEKGKYVELRCDPISGHTALYWYRQSLGQGPEFLIYFQGTGAADDSGLPNDRFFAVRPEGSVSTLKIQRTERGDSAVYLCASSSTGLAGGETQYFGPGTRLLVL.

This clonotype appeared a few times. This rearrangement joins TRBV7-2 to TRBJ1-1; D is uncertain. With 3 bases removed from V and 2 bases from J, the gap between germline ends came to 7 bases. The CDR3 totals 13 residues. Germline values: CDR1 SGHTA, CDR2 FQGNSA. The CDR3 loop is CASSFGSNTEAFF. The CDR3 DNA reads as TGTGCCAGCAGCTTCGGTTCTAACACTGAAGCTTTCTTT.

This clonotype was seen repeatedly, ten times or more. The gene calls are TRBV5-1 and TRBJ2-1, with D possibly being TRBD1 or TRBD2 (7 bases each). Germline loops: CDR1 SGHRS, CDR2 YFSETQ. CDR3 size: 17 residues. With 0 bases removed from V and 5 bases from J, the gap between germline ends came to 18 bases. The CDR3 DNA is TGCGCCAGCAGCTTGGCCCGACAGGGAGGGACGGACAATGAGCAGTTCTTC. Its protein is CASSLARQGGTDNEQFF.

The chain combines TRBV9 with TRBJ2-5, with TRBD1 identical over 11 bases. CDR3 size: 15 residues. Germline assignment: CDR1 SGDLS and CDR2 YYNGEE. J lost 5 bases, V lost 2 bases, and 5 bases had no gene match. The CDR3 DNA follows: TGTGCCAGCAGCGTGTGGGGACAGGGGGTGGAGACCCAGTACTTC. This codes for CASSVWGQGVETQYF.

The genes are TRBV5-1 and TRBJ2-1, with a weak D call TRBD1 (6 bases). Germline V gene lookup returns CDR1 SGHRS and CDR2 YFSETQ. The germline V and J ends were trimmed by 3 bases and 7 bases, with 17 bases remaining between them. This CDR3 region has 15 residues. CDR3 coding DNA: TGCGCCAGCAGCTCCTCCGGGACAATCCGTAATGAGCAGTTCTTC. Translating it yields CASSSSGTIRNEQFF. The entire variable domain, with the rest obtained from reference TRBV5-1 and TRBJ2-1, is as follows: KAGVTQTPRYLIKTRGQQVTLSCSPISGHRSVSWYQQTPGQGLQFLFEYFSETQRNKGNFPGRFSGRQFSNSRSEMNVSTLELGDSALYLCASSSSGTIRNEQFFGPGTRLTVL.

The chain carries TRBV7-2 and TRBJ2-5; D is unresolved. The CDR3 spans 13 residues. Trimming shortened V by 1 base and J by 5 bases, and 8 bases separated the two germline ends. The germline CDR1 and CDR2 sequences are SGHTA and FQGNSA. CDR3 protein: CASSLVPKETQYF. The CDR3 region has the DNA TGTGCCAGCAGCTTAGTTCCCAAGGAGACCCAGTACTTC.

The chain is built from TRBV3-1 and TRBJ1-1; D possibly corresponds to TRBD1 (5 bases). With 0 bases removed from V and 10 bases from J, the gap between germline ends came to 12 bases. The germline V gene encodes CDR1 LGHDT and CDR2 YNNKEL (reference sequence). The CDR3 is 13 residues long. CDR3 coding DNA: TGTGCCAGCAGCCAAGACAGGGTTCCCCCAGCTTTCTTT. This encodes CASSQDRVPPAFF.